These 24 T cell receptor beta chains came from one sample sequenced in a study of T-cell memory formation after mild COVID-19. TCRdb re-called the 5' RACE reads with MiXCR, one entry per CDR3 protein. The sample records around 340,000 distinct CDR3 sequences, over 10% being singletons. The sequencing input was PBMCs or a T cell subset sorted from them (not recorded which). The receptor source for this set is a young man who had mild COVID-19 (a few samples of this study predate the infection). Cell type and time point are not known.

This clonotype was seen only a few times. The chain links TRBV7-8 to TRBJ2-7; D may be TRBD1 (8 bases). The CDR3 has 14 amino acids. In germline, CDR1 is SGHVS, CDR2 FQNEAQ. Trimming shortened V by 5 bases and J by 3 bases, and 14 bases separated the two germline ends. CDR3 in amino acids: CASSEQGGSYEQYF. CDR3 nucleotide sequence: TGTGCCAGCAGCGAACAGGGGGGGAGCTACGAGCAGTACTTC. The full variable domain, with the rest looked up from reference TRBV7-8 and TRBJ2-7, is GAGVSQSPRYKVAKRGQDVALRCDPISGHVSLFWYQQALGQGPEFLTYFQNEAQLDKSGLPSDRFFAERPEGSVSTLKIQRTQQEDSAVYLCASSEQGGSYEQYFGPGTRLTVT.

This clonotype was counted between two and nine times. This chain links TRBV10-3 with TRBJ2-2; unclear D gene. Trimming cost V 8 bases and J 0 bases, with 10 bases left between them. Germline loops: CDR1 ENHRY, CDR2 SYGVKD. The CDR3 length is 14 residues. CDR3: CAIATSPNTGELFF. In DNA, the CDR3 is TGTGCCATCGCCACAAGCCCGAACACCGGGGAGCTGTTTTTT.

This clonotype was observed a handful of times. The chain combines TRBV3-1 with TRBJ1-2; weak D call: TRBD1 (6 bases). The CDR3 totals 14 residues. Deletions cut 2 bases from V and 4 bases from J, with 11 bases between. In germline, CDR1 is LGHDT, CDR2 YNNKEL (reference sequence). CDR3 amino acids: CASSQQGSSYGYTF. DNA of the CDR3: TGTGCCAGCAGCCAACAGGGGAGTTCCTATGGCTACACCTTC.

The chain uses TRBV7-2 and TRBJ2-5; 8 nucleotides agree with TRBD1. Trimming cost V 2 bases and J 4 bases; bases outside gene matches: 6. Germline V gene data show CDR1 as SGHTA and CDR2 as FQGNSA. The CDR3 is 15 residues long. The CDR3 sequence is CASSLNQGARETQYF. CDR3 nucleotides: TGTGCCAGCAGCTTAAACCAGGGGGCAAGAGAGACCCAGTACTTC.

This clonotype was observed at least ten times. The chain joins TRBV4-2 to TRBJ2-5; the match to TRBD2 covers 12 bases. J was trimmed by 4 bases and V by 0 bases; bases with no gene match: 6. The CDR3 totals 17 residues. Germline V gene lookup returns CDR1 LGHNA and CDR2 YNFKEQ. This CDR3 reads CASSQDPLAGGLETQYF. For the CDR3, the DNA is TGTGCCAGCAGCCAAGATCCCCTAGCGGGGGGGCTAGAGACCCAGTACTTC.

The chain recombines TRBV20-1 with TRBJ2-4, with TRBD2 identical over 10 bases. The germline V gene encodes CDR1 DFQATT and CDR2 SNEGSKA (reference sequence). The junction had 11 bases not matched to a gene; V was cut back by 0 bases and J by 6 bases. The CDR3 is 17 residues long. The CDR3 sequence is CSARDLSGGAGGNIQYF. The CDR3 coding sequence is TGCAGTGCTAGAGATCTCAGCGGGGGGGCGGGGGGAAACATTCAGTACTTC.

The chain is built from TRBV7-9 and TRBJ2-1, with D possibly being TRBD1 or TRBD2 (5 bases each). The CDR3 has 17 residues. Germline loops: CDR1 SEHNR, CDR2 FQNEAQ (reference sequence). V was clipped by 7 bases and J by 3 bases, with 22 bases between them. The CDR3, as DNA: TGTGCCAGCACCACTAGAGGGGCAGGCATTCTCTACAATGAGCAGTTCTTC. Translating it yields CASTTRGAGILYNEQFF.

This clonotype was seen a few times. The V and J genes are TRBV9 and TRBJ1-6; TRBD1 might be the D (6 bases). Deletions cut 4 bases from V and 10 bases from J, with 15 bases between. This CDR3 contains 14 residues. From germline, CDR1 is SGDLS and CDR2 YYNGEE. CDR3 sequence (DNA): TGTGCCAGCAGCCCTTGGGGGGCAGGATCACCCCTCCACTTT. Translated, it gives CASSPWGAGSPLHF.

V usage is TRBV12-3 or TRBV12-4 and J usage is TRBJ1-3, with 9 nucleotides matching TRBD1. The CDR3 loop spans 15 amino acids. The trim removed 4 bases at V and 4 bases at J, leaving 5 bases unmatched. CDR3 amino acids: CASSYGTGLGNTIYF. CDR3 bases: TGTGCCAGCAGTTACGGGACAGGGCTCGGAAACACCATATATTTT.

The genes are TRBV2 and TRBJ2-3, with TRBD2 identical over 9 bases. The CDR3 is 14 residues long. Germline lookup yields CDR1 SNHLY and CDR2 FYNNEI. V lost 10 bases and J lost 0; bases outside the gene matches: 5. CDR3 in amino acids: CATTSGGSTDTQYF. The CDR3 DNA reads TGTGCCACCACCAGCGGGGGGAGCACAGATACGCAGTATTTT.

This chain joins TRBV7-2 and TRBJ1-2, with D possibly being TRBD1 (5 bases). Germline values: CDR1 SGHTA, CDR2 FQGNSA. Trimming stripped 5 bases from V and 4 bases from J, with 17 bases between. This CDR3 has 15 residues. This CDR3 reads CASSAVGGGAYGYTF. The DNA for the CDR3 is TGTGCCAGCAGCGCGGTTGGGGGAGGGGCCTATGGCTACACCTTC.

The chain has TRBV5-1 and TRBJ2-1, with 10 bases aligning to TRBD2. Germline V CDR1 and CDR2: SGHRS, YFSETQ. The junction had 4 bases not matched to a gene; V was cut back by 0 bases and J by 4 bases. The CDR3 runs 16 residues. Here the CDR3 reads CASSLVTSGVYNEQFF. The CDR3 DNA is TGCGCCAGCAGCTTGGTTACTAGCGGGGTGTACAATGAGCAGTTCTTC.

V and J are TRBV5-1 and TRBJ2-1; D not resolved. V dropped 4 bases and J dropped 11 bases, with 13 bases sitting between them. The CDR3 totals 12 residues. CDR1 is SGHRS and CDR2 is YFSETQ in the germline V gene. The DNA for the CDR3 is TGCGCCAGCAGCCAGGACGTGGGTCAGCAGTTCTTC. Encoded protein: CASSQDVGQQFF.

With respect to this clonotype: A read error is possible here, since a much larger clone lies one base away. The rearrangement uses TRBV10-2 and TRBJ1-5; TRBD1 is a possible D gene (5 bases). This CDR3 comprises 14 residues. CDR1 WSHSY and CDR2 SAAADI come from the germline V gene. The CDR3 DNA follows: TGCGCCAGCAAGGAAACAGGCCCAAATCAGACCCAGCATTTT. It encodes CASKETGPNQTQHF.

This clonotype was picked up a small number of times. The V and J genes are TRBV3-1 and TRBJ2-1, with a possible D match to TRBD2 (7 bases). This CDR3 is 13 amino acids long. V lost 3 bases and J 7 bases, leaving 10 bases between the germline ends. From germline, CDR1 is LGHDT and CDR2 YNNKEL (reference sequence). The CDR3 loop reads CASSHAGANEQFF. DNA for the CDR3: TGTGCCAGCAGCCATGCGGGGGCAAATGAGCAGTTCTTC.

This chain uses TRBV29-1 with TRBJ2-7; no firm D call. This CDR3 is built from 12 residues. V gave up 0 bases and J gave up 3 bases, with 6 bases separating them. Germline loops: CDR1 SQVTM, CDR2 ANQGSEA. The CDR3, as DNA: TGCAGCGTTGAAGACAGAAACTACGAGCAGTACTTC. This gives the protein CSVEDRNYEQYF.

This clonotype was found a few times. The V call is TRBV6-5, the J call TRBJ1-1; 7 nucleotides match TRBD1. The germline gives CDR1 MNHEY, CDR2 SVGAGI. Trimming cost V 5 bases and J 1 base; bases outside gene matches: 4. CDR3 length: 14 amino acids. The CDR3 nucleotides read TGTGCCAGCAGTGACCGACAGGGGAACACTGAAGCTTTCTTT. Protein product: CASSDRQGNTEAFF.

This clonotype turned up a few times. A much larger clonotype is one base distant, so this may be a read error. The rearrangement joins TRBV6-5 to TRBJ2-3; 11 nucleotides align to TRBD2. The CDR3 is 16 amino acids. CDR1 MNHEY and CDR2 SVGAGI come from the germline V gene. Unmatched junction bases numbered 1, after V lost 2 bases and J lost 0 bases. CDR3 in DNA: TGTGCCAGCAGTTACCTAGCGGGGGGTAGCACAGATACGCAGTATTTT. It specifies CASSYLAGGSTDTQYF.

This clonotype was detected a few times. The CDR3 loop is CASSQEVMTSGSTDTQYF. The CDR3 bases are TGTGCCAGCAGCCAAGAAGTGATGACTAGCGGAAGCACAGATACGCAGTATTTT. This chain joins TRBV4-2 and TRBJ2-3; 9 nucleotides match TRBD2. Germline assignment: CDR1 LGHNA and CDR2 YNFKEQ. V was pared by 0 bases and J by 0 bases, with 7 bases of the junction left unmatched. The CDR3 spans 18 residues.

This chain uses TRBV21-1 with TRBJ2-7; the D segment call TRBD1 is taken from the table without a DNA check. TRBV21-1 counts as a pseudogene. The CDR3 is made up of 16 amino acids. CDR3 sequence (DNA): TGTGCCAGCAGCGATACAGGGCGCAAAGCAAGTCGCGAGCAGTACGTC. The encoded protein is CASSDTGRKASREQYV.

This clonotype has ten or more counts. V and J are TRBV4-1 and TRBJ2-2; 9 bases map to TRBD1. CDR1 is MGHRA and CDR2 is YSYEKL in the germline V gene. V dropped 1 base and J dropped 5; count of bases not matched to a gene: 2. The CDR3 sequence is 15 residues long. The CDR3 bases are TGCGCCAGCAGCCAAGGGGACAGGGTGACCGGGGAGCTGTTTTTT. It codes for CASSQGDRVTGELFF.

The chain employs TRBV11-2 and TRBJ1-1; TRBD1 is a possible D gene (6 bases). CDR3 length: 13 residues. The germline gives CDR1 SGHAT, CDR2 FQNNGV. Trimming stripped 3 bases from V and 4 bases from J, with 9 bases between. In DNA form, the CDR3 reads TGTGCCAGCAGCTTTGGGGGGGCCACTGAAGCTTTCTTT. Translation: CASSFGGATEAFF.

The genes are TRBV2 and TRBJ2-6, with D unresolved. From germline, CDR1 is SNHLY and CDR2 FYNNEI. Between the trimmed V and J ends, which lost 5 bases and 0 bases, there was a span of 11 bases. This CDR3 has 16 residues. The CDR3 DNA follows: TGTGCCAGCAGTCCCAGGTGGAGCTCTGGGGCCAACGTCCTGACTTTC. This translates into CASSPRWSSGANVLTF.

This clonotype was seen many times. The chain couples TRBV5-1 to TRBJ2-3; D remains ambiguous. The CDR3 totals 13 residues. Trimming shortened V by 2 bases and J by 10 bases, and 14 bases separated the two germline ends. CDR1 is SGHRS and CDR2 is YFSETQ in the germline V gene. The CDR3 DNA reads TGCGCCAGCAGCTTAGAACCCACATCAGCGCAGTATTTT. The encoded protein is CASSLEPTSAQYF.